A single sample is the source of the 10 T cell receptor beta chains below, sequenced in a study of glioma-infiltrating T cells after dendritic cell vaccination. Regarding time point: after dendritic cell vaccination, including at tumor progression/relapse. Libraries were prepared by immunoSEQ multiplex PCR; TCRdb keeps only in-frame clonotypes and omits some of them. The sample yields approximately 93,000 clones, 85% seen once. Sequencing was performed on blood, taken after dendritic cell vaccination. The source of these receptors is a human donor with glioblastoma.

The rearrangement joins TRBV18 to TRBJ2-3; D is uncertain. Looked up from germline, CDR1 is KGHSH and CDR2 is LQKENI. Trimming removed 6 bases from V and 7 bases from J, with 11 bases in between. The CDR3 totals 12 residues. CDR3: CASSPILNTQYF. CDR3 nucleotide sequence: TGTGCCAGCTCCCCTATATTGAATACGCAGTATTTT.

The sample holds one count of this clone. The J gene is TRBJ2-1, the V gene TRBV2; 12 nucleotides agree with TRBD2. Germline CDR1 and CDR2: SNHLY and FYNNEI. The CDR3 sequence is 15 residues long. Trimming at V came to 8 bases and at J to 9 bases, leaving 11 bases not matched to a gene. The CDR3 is CASPSLAGGPGEQFF. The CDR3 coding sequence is TGTGCCAGCCCCAGCCTAGCGGGAGGGCCTGGTGAGCAGTTCTTC.

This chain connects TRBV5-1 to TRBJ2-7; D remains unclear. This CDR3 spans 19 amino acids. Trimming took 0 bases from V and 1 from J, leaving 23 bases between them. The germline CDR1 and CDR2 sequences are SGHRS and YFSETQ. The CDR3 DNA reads TGCGCCAGCAGCTTGGCCAACTACGGCGCGCGAGGCCCATCCTACGAGCAGTACTTC. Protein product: CASSLANYGARGPSYEQYF.

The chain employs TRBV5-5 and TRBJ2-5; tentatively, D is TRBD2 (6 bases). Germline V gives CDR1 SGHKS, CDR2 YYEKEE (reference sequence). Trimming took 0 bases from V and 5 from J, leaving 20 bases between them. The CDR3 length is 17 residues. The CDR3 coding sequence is TGTGCCAGCAGCTTGGCTGTCGGGAGCGCCGCGGTGGAGACCCAGTACTTC. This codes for CASSLAVGSAAVETQYF.

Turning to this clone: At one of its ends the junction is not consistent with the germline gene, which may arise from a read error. The CDR3 reads CASNEGSGGLTDTQYF. The DNA of the CDR3 is TGTGCCAGCAATGAAGGTAGCGGGGGGTTGACAGATACGCAGTATTTT. V gene TRBV6-1 combines with J gene TRBJ2-3; 10 bases fit TRBD2. The CDR3 covers 16 residues. Per germline, CDR1 MNHNS and CDR2 SASEGT.

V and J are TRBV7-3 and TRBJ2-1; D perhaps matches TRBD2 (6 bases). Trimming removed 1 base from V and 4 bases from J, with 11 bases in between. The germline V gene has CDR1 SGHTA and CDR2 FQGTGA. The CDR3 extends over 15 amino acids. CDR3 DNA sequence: TGTGCCAGCAGCTTAAGTCGGGGGAGTTACAATGAGCAGTTCTTC. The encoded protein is CASSLSRGSYNEQFF.

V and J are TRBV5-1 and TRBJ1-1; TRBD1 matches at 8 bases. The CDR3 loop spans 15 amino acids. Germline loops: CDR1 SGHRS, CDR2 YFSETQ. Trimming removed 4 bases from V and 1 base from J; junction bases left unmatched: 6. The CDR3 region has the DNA TGCGCCAGCAGCCGAGACAGGGGCCGGAACACTGAAGCTTTCTTT. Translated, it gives CASSRDRGRNTEAFF.

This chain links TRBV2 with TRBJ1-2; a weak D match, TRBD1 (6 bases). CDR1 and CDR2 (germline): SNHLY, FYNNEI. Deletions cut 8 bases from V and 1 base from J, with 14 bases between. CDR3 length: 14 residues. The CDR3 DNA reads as TGTGCCAGCCGTCACAGGGTGAATAACTATGGCTACACCTTC. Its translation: CASRHRVNNYGYTF.

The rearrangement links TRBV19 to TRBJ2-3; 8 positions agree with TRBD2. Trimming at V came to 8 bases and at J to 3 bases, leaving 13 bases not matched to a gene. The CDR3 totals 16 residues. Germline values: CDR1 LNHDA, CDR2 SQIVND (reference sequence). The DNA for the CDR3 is TGTGCCAGTGCCCTACTGTCGGGGGGGTATACAGATACGCAGTATTTT. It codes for CASALLSGGYTDTQYF.

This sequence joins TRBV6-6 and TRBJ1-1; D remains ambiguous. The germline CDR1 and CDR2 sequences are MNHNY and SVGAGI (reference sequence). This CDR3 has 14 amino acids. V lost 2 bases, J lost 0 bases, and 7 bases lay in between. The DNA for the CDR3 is TGTGCCAGCAGTTACGGCGACATGAACACTGAAGCTTTCTTT. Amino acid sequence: CASSYGDMNTEAFF.